A single sample is the source of the 14 T cell receptor beta chains below, sequenced in a study of T cell responses to AZD1222 COVID-19 vaccine. Using immunoSEQ multiplex PCR, the repertoire was profiled, and TCRdb retains in-frame clones only, with some absent. This sample yields 120,000 to 150,000 clones, of which roughly nine tenths are seen a single time; 4.5% to 6.5% belongs to the top ten. Specimen: peripheral blood, collected on day 0 of AZD1222 vaccination. Receptors originate from an adult in good health.

The chain recombines TRBV11-3 with TRBJ1-2; D not certain. Per germline, CDR1 SGHNT and CDR2 YENEEA. V was clipped by 2 bases and J by 6 bases, with 10 bases between them. The CDR3 length is 13 residues. CDR3 bases: TGTGCCAGCAGCTTATCAGGATTTAATGGCTACACCTTC. Residues: CASSLSGFNGYTF.

The V call is TRBV29-1, the J call TRBJ2-3; unclear D gene. V was trimmed by 3 bases and J by 5 bases, leaving 12 bases between them. This CDR3 has 13 residues. Germline V gene lookup returns CDR1 SQVTM and CDR2 ANQGSEA. In DNA form, the CDR3 reads TGCAGCGTTGAGGCCAGTAAGCGAGATACGCAGTATTTT. As protein: CSVEASKRDTQYF.

The V and J genes are TRBV5-5 and TRBJ1-3; possibly TRBD1 for D (5 bases). The germline CDR1 and CDR2 sequences are SGHKS and YYEKEE (reference sequence). CDR3 length: 15 amino acids. V was pared by 4 bases and J by 4 bases, with 15 bases between. The CDR3, as DNA: TGTGCCAGCAGCAGGGGATGGGGAGCAGGAAACACCATATATTTT. It codes for CASSRGWGAGNTIYF.

The CDR3 sequence: CASSYSSQGENTIYF. The CDR3, as DNA: TGTGCCAGCAGTTACTCGAGTCAGGGTGAAAACACCATATATTTT. The V and J genes are TRBV6-5 and TRBJ1-3, with a possible D match to TRBD1 (5 bases). Germline lookup yields CDR1 MNHEY and CDR2 SVGAGI. Trimming cost V 0 bases and J 6 bases, with 12 bases left between them. CDR3 size: 15 residues.

Regarding this clone: One junction end does not reproduce the germline sequence, and a read error may be involved. The genes are TRBV7-2 and TRBJ2-3; 10 nucleotides align to TRBD2. The CDR3 runs 15 residues. CDR1 is SGHTA, CDR2 FQGNSA, per germline. DNA of the CDR3: TGTGCCAGCAGCCTAGCCCTAGCGGGAGCAGATACGCAGTATTTT. Amino acids: CASSLALAGADTQYF. The whole variable domain, filled in from reference TRBV7-2 and TRBJ2-3, reads GAGVSQSPSNKVTEKGKDVELRCDPISGHTALYWYRQSLGQGLEFLIYFQGNSAPDKSGLPSDRFSAERTGGSVSTLTIQRTQQEDSAVYLCASSLALAGADTQYFGPGTRLTVL.

The chain recombines TRBV5-1 with TRBJ1-6; 9 nucleotides match TRBD1. The CDR3 is made up of 14 amino acids. With 5 bases clipped from V and 10 bases from J, the junction kept 7 bases outside the gene matches. CDR1 SGHRS and CDR2 YFSETQ come from the germline V gene. CDR3 loop: CASSRGQGESPLHF. The CDR3 nucleotides are TGCGCCAGCAGTAGGGGACAGGGCGAGTCACCCCTCCACTTT.

The sample holds one count of this clone. The V gene is TRBV6-5, the J gene TRBJ2-4, with 7 nucleotides matching TRBD2. V lost 7 bases and J lost 7; bases outside the gene matches: 13. The CDR3 sequence is 15 residues long. Germline CDR1 reads MNHEY; CDR2 reads SVGAGI. DNA for the CDR3: TGTGCCAGCAAACGGGAGGATGGTTCTTGGAACATTCAGTACTTC. Translated, it gives CASKREDGSWNIQYF.

The chain links TRBV6-1 to TRBJ1-1, with D tentatively TRBD1 (5 bases). Germline-derived CDR1 and CDR2 are MNHNS and SASEGT. The CDR3 length is 15 residues. V was pared by 3 bases and J by 2 bases, with 13 bases between. For the CDR3, the DNA is TGTGCCAGCAGTGATGGGACGGGGCGAAACACTGAAGCTTTCTTT. This sequence encodes CASSDGTGRNTEAFF.

The V and J genes are TRBV7-9 and TRBJ2-7; 9 bases fit TRBD1. Germline V gives CDR1 SEHNR, CDR2 FQNEAQ (reference sequence). V lost 3 bases, J lost 5 bases, and 5 bases stayed unmatched. The CDR3 loop spans 14 amino acids. This CDR3 reads CASSLRDRVDEQYF. The CDR3 DNA reads as TGTGCCAGCAGCTTGAGGGACAGGGTCGACGAGCAGTACTTC. Using reference TRBV7-9 and TRBJ2-7 for the parts outside the CDR3, the full variable domain is DTGVSQNPRHKITKRGQNVTFRCDPISEHNRLYWYRQTLGQGPEFLTYFQNEAQLEKSRLLSDRFSAERPKGSFSTLEIQRTEQGDSAMYLCASSLRDRVDEQYFGPGTRLTVT.

This chain connects TRBV30 to TRBJ1-1, with D possibly matching TRBD1 (5 bases). This CDR3 spans 13 amino acids. Deletions cut 3 bases from V and 0 bases from J, with 8 bases between. Germline loops: CDR1 GTSNPN, CDR2 SVGIG (reference sequence). For the CDR3, the DNA is TGTGCCTGGAGCTGGGGGATGAACACTGAAGCTTTCTTT. It specifies CAWSWGMNTEAFF.

J is TRBJ1-4 and V is TRBV28; 10 bases are shared with TRBD1. With 5 bases clipped from V and 3 bases from J, the junction kept 12 bases outside the gene matches. The CDR3 has 18 residues. The germline CDR1 and CDR2 sequences are MDHEN and SYDVKM. This CDR3 is CASSLAGTGVEANEKLFF. The CDR3 nucleotides are TGTGCCAGCAGTCTAGCCGGGACAGGGGTTGAAGCTAATGAAAAACTGTTTTTT.

The chain couples TRBV10-3 to TRBJ2-2; 15 positions match TRBD2. The CDR3 sequence is 18 residues long. V lost 2 bases, J lost 7 bases, and 8 bases stayed unmatched. Germline loops: CDR1 ENHRY, CDR2 SYGVKD. CDR3 DNA sequence: TGTGCCATCAGTGAGACCGGACTAGCGGGAGGGCCAGGCGGGGAGCTGTTTTTT. Its translation is CAISETGLAGGPGGELFF.

The J gene is TRBJ2-7, the V gene TRBV5-6, with D possibly matching TRBD1 (5 bases). This CDR3 spans 15 amino acids. Between the trimmed V and J ends, which lost 3 bases and 0 bases, there was a span of 13 bases. The germline V gene encodes CDR1 SGHDT and CDR2 YYEEEE. The CDR3 region is CASSSPVRVSYEQYF. CDR3 DNA: TGTGCCAGCAGCTCCCCCGTCAGGGTCTCCTACGAGCAGTACTTC.

The gene calls are TRBV6-5 and TRBJ2-1, with D hard to call. Trimming pared 2 bases from V and 4 bases from J, leaving 6 bases between. The germline CDR1 and CDR2 sequences are MNHEY and SVGAGI. This CDR3 region has 13 residues. The DNA of the CDR3 is TGTGCCAGCAGTTACGGCGAATACAATGAGCAGTTCTTC. Encoded protein: CASSYGEYNEQFF.